The clone carrying this T cell receptor beta chain was observed many times. Its specificity is unknown. The library was built from roughly 400 ng RNA with molecular barcoded adaptors for alpha/delta and beta/gamma chains. TCRdb re-analysed the reads in MiXCR, keeping a single row per CDR3 protein. Here the sample spans 55,000 to 60,000 distinct CDR3 sequences, 10% to 15% being singletons. This sample was included in a study of read filtering for tumor transcriptome and immune sequencing. Study context: Transcriptome libraries were built from DNase-treated RNA. IR-seq gave about 4 to 10.27 million TCR reads per sample; RNA-seq gave about 75 to 1,300. General study points: Compared with RNA-seq, IR-seq gave much higher clonotype depth and reliability. About 82% of IR-seq clonotypes had a single read, yet these held about 3.4% of reads.

The source material was a population of CD138-negative cells sorted from bone marrow. This sequence originates from a donor over 35 with multiple myeloma.

The CDR3 bases are TGCGCCAGCAGCTTGGGGATCCGTCGGGAGGACGAGCAGTACTTC. Its protein product is CASSLGIRREDEQYF. The chain recombines TRBV5-1 with TRBJ2-7, with 7 bases that match TRBD2. Germline V lookup: CDR1 SGHRS, CDR2 YFSETQ. V lost 0 bases and J lost 5; bases outside the gene matches: 8. The CDR3 extends over 15 amino acids.